Listed below are T cell receptor beta chains from one sample, sequenced in a study of CD8+ T cells in alopecia areata. Assay used: immunoSEQ multiplex PCR; TCRdb lists only in-frame clones, some missing. The sample consists of 80,000 or so clones, roughly 66% of them appearing once. The sequenced sample was CD8+ T cells sorted from blood, obtained at week 24, from a patient treated with tofacitinib. These receptors all stem from a human donor with alopecia areata. CDR3s include the opening cysteine and the closing phenylalanine or tryptophan. D genes are given only for firm matches. The size field is filled for only some rows; it gives once, few, many or a size class.

v_gene	j_gene	abundance	d_gene	CDR3nt	CDR3aa
TRBV7-9	TRBJ2-5	NA	TRBD2	TGTGCCAGCAGCCGAGGACTAGCGGGAGCCCCAGAGACCCAGTACTTC	CASSRGLAGAPETQYF
TRBV9	TRBJ2-7	NA	NA	TGTGCCAGCAGCGTCACACCAGCCTACGAGCAGTACTTC	CASSVTPAYEQYF
TRBV11-2	TRBJ2-7	NA	NA	TGTGCCAGCAGCTTCGTGGGGAGCTCCTACGAGCAGTACTTC	CASSFVGSSYEQYF
TRBV5-1	TRBJ1-1	few	TRBD1	TGCGCCAGCAGCTTGGGACAGGGTATAGGCACTGAAGCTTTCTTT	CASSLGQGIGTEAFF
TRBV29-1	TRBJ1-2	NA	NA	TGCAGCGTTGAGACGGGGGTAGACGGGACCCTTATTGGCAGCTATGGCTACACCTTC	CSVETGVDGTLIGSYGYTF
TRBV29-1	TRBJ1-2	NA	TRBD1	TGCAGCGCTACCGGGACAGGGGGCGCGTATGGCTACACCTTC	CSATGTGGAYGYTF
TRBV27	TRBJ2-3	NA	TRBD2	TGTGCCAGCAGTCCCCAGCGGGGTCACACAGATACGCAGTATTTT	CASSPQRGHTDTQYF
TRBV4-1	TRBJ1-2	NA	TRBD1	TGCGCCAGCAGCCAAGTTTCCGGGACAGACTATGGCTACACCTTC	CASSQVSGTDYGYTF
TRBV6-6	TRBJ2-2	once	TRBD2	TGTGCCAGCAGTTCACTAGCGGAGCTCACCGGGGAGCTGTTTTTT	CASSSLAELTGELFF
TRBV7-2	TRBJ1-1	NA	NA	TGTGCCAGCAGCCCCTGGATAGAGCAGATGAACACTGAAGCTTTCTTT	CASSPWIEQMNTEAFF
TRBV7-9	TRBJ2-1	NA	NA	TGTGCCAGCAGCTTAACCAGAAACAATGAGCAGTTCTTC	CASSLTRNNEQFF
TRBV15	TRBJ1-5	once	NA	TGTGCCACCAGCAGAGAACCAGGTCATCAGCCCCAGCATTTT	CATSREPGHQPQHF
TRBV4-1	TRBJ2-7	NA	TRBD1	TGCGCCAGCAGCCCCTCTACAGGGGCCTACGAGCAGTACTTC	CASSPSTGAYEQYF
TRBV19	TRBJ2-3	NA	TRBD2	TGTGCCAGTAGTACCGGGGGGGCAGCCACAGATACGCAGTATTTT	CASSTGGAATDTQYF
TRBV7-3	TRBJ1-4	NA	NA	TGTGCCAGCAGCCCAAATTGGGCTCTCTTGGGTGAAAAACTGTTTTTT	CASSPNWALLGEKLFF
TRBV7-9	TRBJ2-1	few	NA	TGTGCCAGCAGCTCACGGGACCGTAACAATGAGCAGTTCTTC	CASSSRDRNNEQFF
TRBV2	TRBJ2-7	NA	NA	TGTGCCAGCAGCCAGGAGTCCTACGAGCAGTACTTC	CASSQESYEQYF
TRBV7-9	TRBJ2-5	once	NA	TGTGCCAGCAGCTTAGTCCCAGGCCCACAAGAGACCCAGTACTTC	CASSLVPGPQETQYF
TRBV27	TRBJ1-1	NA	NA	TGTGCCAGCAGTTTATTAGGACAACTTAACACTGAAGCTTTCTTT	CASSLLGQLNTEAFF
TRBV4-3	TRBJ1-6	NA	TRBD1	TGCGCCAGCAGCCAAGTACAGGGGGCAAATTCACCCCTCCACTTT	CASSQVQGANSPLHF
TRBV5-1	TRBJ2-3	NA	NA	TGCGCCAGCAGCTTGTCCCCTGGATTAGCAGATACGCAGTATTTT	CASSLSPGLADTQYF
TRBV29-1	TRBJ2-7	once	NA	TGCAGCGTTCAACCGGACCGGACGGACGATTACGAGCAGTACTTC	CSVQPDRTDDYEQYF
TRBV27	TRBJ2-2	NA	TRBD1	TGTGCCAGCAGTCTCGGGACAGGGTACACCGGGGAGCTGTTTTTT	CASSLGTGYTGELFF
TRBV5-1	TRBJ2-3	NA	TRBD2	TGCGCCAGCACCACTAGCGGGGGGGCAACAGATACGCAGTATTTT	CASTTSGGATDTQYF
TRBV9	TRBJ1-2	NA	NA	TGTGCCAGCGGACGGGCTTCGAGTAACTATGGCTACACCTTC	CASGRASSNYGYTF
TRBV7-9	TRBJ2-7	NA	NA	TGTGCCAGCAGCCCGGAAAACTACGAGCAGTACTTC	CASSPENYEQYF
TRBV27	TRBJ2-2	NA	NA	TGTGCCAGCAGTTTATGGTTGGGGACTGGGGAGCTGTTTTTT	CASSLWLGTGELFF
TRBV19	TRBJ1-1	NA	NA	TGTGCCAGTAATCGGGGGAACACTGAAGCTTTCTTT	CASNRGNTEAFF
TRBV2	TRBJ2-2	few	TRBD1	TGTGCCAGCAGGGTACTAGGAACAGGGGAACCCCTCACCGGGGAGCTGTTTTTT	CASRVLGTGEPLTGELFF
TRBV29-1	TRBJ2-3	NA	NA	TGCAGCGTTGACGCGTTGTTCTCCACAGATACGCAGTATTTT	CSVDALFSTDTQYF
TRBV19	TRBJ2-2	few	NA	TGTGCCAGTTGTTCCGGGATCCTGGTCGCCGGGGAGCTGTTTTTT	CASCSGILVAGELFF
TRBV28	TRBJ2-5	NA	NA	TGTGCCAGCAGGGACTCCGGGGGGACCCAGTACTTC	CASRDSGGTQYF
TRBV4-1	TRBJ2-7	NA	NA	TGCGCCAGCAGCCCTGTTAGCGGAGCCTACGAGCAGTACTTC	CASSPVSGAYEQYF
TRBV5-6	TRBJ2-3	NA	NA	TGTGCCAGCAGCTTCTTAGCGGACGACACAGATACGCAGTATTTT	CASSFLADDTDTQYF
TRBV4-3	TRBJ1-2	NA	TRBD1	TGCGCCAGCAGCAGCGACAGGGCGGATGGCTACACCTTC	CASSSDRADGYTF
TRBV5-1	TRBJ2-7	few	TRBD1	TGCGCCAGCAGCTCCTCGGACAGGGGCCACGAGCAGTACTTC	CASSSSDRGHEQYF
TRBV30	TRBJ1-1	few	NA	TGTGCCTGGATGCAACTGATAAACACTGAAGCTTTCTTT	CAWMQLINTEAFF
TRBV7-9	TRBJ1-1	NA	NA	TGTGCCAGCAGCTTAAATTTTGAAGCTTTCTTT	CASSLNFEAFF
TRBV2	TRBJ1-2	few	NA	TGTGCCAGCAGTGAACCCGCAAGTGGGGTGGACTATGGCTACACCTTC	CASSEPASGVDYGYTF
TRBV4-3	TRBJ2-7	once	NA	TGCGCCAGCAGCCAAGAAGTGGGCAGGGCCTACGAGCAGTACTTC	CASSQEVGRAYEQYF
TRBV30	TRBJ2-2	NA	TRBD2	TGTGCCTGGACTGGCGGGACTAGCGGGAGGCCGGCGAACACCGGGGAGCTGTTTTTT	CAWTGGTSGRPANTGELFF
TRBV4-1	TRBJ2-3	NA	TRBD2	TGCGCCAGCAGCCAAGTTCTAGCGGGAGAGCCAGATACGCAGTATTTT	CASSQVLAGEPDTQYF
TRBV25-1	TRBJ2-2	NA	NA	TGTGCCAGCAGTGAGTCTGGGTCCACCGGGGAGCTGTTTTTT	CASSESGSTGELFF
TRBV7-2	TRBJ1-5	NA	NA	TGTGCCAGCAGCTTAGGGACGGGGAATCAGCCCCAGCATTTT	CASSLGTGNQPQHF
TRBV7-9	TRBJ2-2	NA	NA	TGTGCCAGCAGCGTCACAAACACCGGGGAGCTGTTTTTT	CASSVTNTGELFF